This TCR beta chain was identified in a study of blood T cell dynamics during melanoma immunotherapy. Overall study results and limits: Whether repertoire-driving clones were melanoma-specific could not be determined.

Sample time point: week 3, after first cycle of checkpoint inhibitor. One draw preceded checkpoint blockade; another followed its first cycle at week 3. Apart from two fast progressors, RECIST 1.1 response was judged 12 weeks post-infusion. The CDR3 is made up of 15 amino acids. CDR1 is SGHNT and CDR2 is YYREEE in the germline V gene (reference sequence). The junction had 7 bases not matched to a gene; V was cut back by 4 bases and J by 5 bases. Each cfDNA sample used a fixed 40 ng of plasma cell-free DNA. Assay: immunoSEQ multiplex PCR; the TCRdb copy retains only in-frame clones and omits some. The listing contains roughly 30 clones. About this clone: The antigen remains unidentified.

The chain uses TRBV5-4 and TRBJ1-4, with 8 bases identical to TRBD1. This sample comprised cell-free DNA from blood, obtained from a patient treated with checkpoint blockade. This receptor was obtained from a human donor with melanoma. DNA for the CDR3: TGTGCCAGCAGCCAAAAGGGGACAGGAAATGAAAAACTGTTTTTT. Protein: CASSQKGTGNEKLFF.